What follows are 20 T cell receptor beta chains derived from one specimen sequenced in a study of cytomegalovirus exposure and HLA in healthy donors. Primers included in the PCR were 60 Vbeta and 13 Jbeta primers. TCRdb's copy holds only in-frame clones and misses some; the assay was immunoSEQ multiplex PCR. The sample holds more than 150,000 clones, roughly 82% seen once. Sequenced: PBMCs. The receptor source for this set is a man between 35 and 55 years old in good health and CMV-seronegative.

The V call is TRBV30, the J call TRBJ1-1; 7 bases agree with TRBD1. The length of the CDR3 is 13 residues. The V gene's germline CDR1 is GTSNPN and CDR2 SVGIG (reference sequence). V shed 8 bases and J 5 bases; nucleotides not matched to a gene: 11. CDR3 amino acids: CARTTGFETEAFF. The CDR3, as DNA: TGTGCCAGAACGACAGGGTTCGAAACTGAAGCTTTCTTT.

The chain is built from TRBV7-2 and TRBJ1-1; 7 positions match TRBD1. Looked up from germline, CDR1 is SGHTA and CDR2 is FQGNSA. The CDR3 has 14 amino acids. Trimming took 2 bases from V and 8 from J; bases not matched to a gene: 8. The CDR3 here is CASSLTGAALEAFF. CDR3 nucleotides: TGTGCCAGCAGCTTAACAGGGGCCGCTTTAGAAGCTTTCTTT.

The chain links TRBV9 to TRBJ1-3; TRBD1 is a possible D gene (5 bases). The CDR3 totals 15 residues. Germline lookup yields CDR1 SGDLS and CDR2 YYNGEE. V lost 3 bases and J lost 0, with 10 bases in between. The CDR3 sequence: CASSARQYSGNTIYF. CDR3 DNA sequence: TGTGCCAGCAGCGCTCGACAGTACTCTGGAAACACCATATATTTT.

V gene TRBV7-2 combines with J gene TRBJ2-3; 9 nucleotides match TRBD2. The CDR3 has 14 amino acids. The germline V gene has CDR1 SGHTA and CDR2 FQGNSA. The ends lost 4 bases at V and 8 bases at J; junction bases unmatched: 7. The CDR3 DNA reads as TGTGCCAGCAGCTCGAGCGGGAGGTGGAGTACGCAGTATTTT. As protein: CASSSSGRWSTQYF. Full variable domain (missing parts from reference TRBV7-2 and TRBJ2-3): GAGVSQSPSNKVTEKGKDVELRCDPISGHTALYWYRQSLGQGLEFLIYFQGNSAPDKSGLPSDRFSAERTGGSVSTLTIQRTQQEDSAVYLCASSSSGRWSTQYFGPGTRLTVL.

This clone came up a few times. The chain couples TRBV19 to TRBJ1-5, with 9 bases aligning to TRBD1. CDR1 is LNHDA and CDR2 is SQIVND in the germline V gene (reference sequence). The CDR3 is made up of 20 amino acids. V was pared by 2 bases and J by 2 bases, with 16 bases of the junction left unmatched. CDR3 nucleotide sequence: TGTGCCAGTAGTATAAGAGGGGGACAGGGATCCGCCAGGGGCAATCAGCCCCAGCATTTT. Its translation is CASSIRGGQGSARGNQPQHF.

The chain is built from TRBV4-1 and TRBJ1-1, with unresolved D. CDR1 MGHRA and CDR2 YSYEKL come from the germline V gene. The germline V and J ends were trimmed by 3 bases and 1 base, with 3 bases remaining between them. The length of the CDR3 is 12 residues. CDR3: CASSHGNTEAFF. CDR3 DNA: TGCGCCAGCAGCCACGGGAACACTGAAGCTTTCTTT.

This clone was found a few times. The rearrangement joins TRBV15 to TRBJ2-4; a possible D gene is TRBD1 (5 bases). V was cut by 0 bases and J by 1 base, with 7 bases left in between. The CDR3 is made up of 15 amino acids. Looked up from germline, CDR1 is LNHNV and CDR2 is YYDKDF (reference sequence). As DNA, the CDR3 is TGTGCCACCAGCAGAGATCCAGGGGCCAAAAACATTCAGTACTTC. It specifies CATSRDPGAKNIQYF.

The chain is built from TRBV7-9 and TRBJ2-1; 13 bases map to TRBD2. Germline CDR1 is SEHNR and CDR2 is FQNEAQ (reference sequence). The length of the CDR3 is 16 residues. Trimming removed 3 bases from V and 9 bases from J; junction bases left unmatched: 8. The CDR3 spells CASSFTSGGAVGEQFF. In DNA form, the CDR3 reads TGTGCCAGCAGCTTCACTAGCGGGGGGGCCGTTGGTGAGCAGTTCTTC.

The chain recombines TRBV28 with TRBJ1-1; 11 bases are shared with TRBD1. The trim removed 6 bases at V and 5 bases at J, leaving 14 bases unmatched. Germline V gives CDR1 MDHEN, CDR2 SYDVKM. This CDR3 spans 17 amino acids. The CDR3 DNA reads TGTGCCAGCAGCCGGCTTCCGGGACAGGGGGAATGGACTGAAGCTTTCTTT. Protein: CASSRLPGQGEWTEAFF.

The chain employs TRBV18 and TRBJ1-1; unclear D gene. Deletions cut 3 bases from V and 0 bases from J, with 5 bases between. Germline CDR1 is KGHSH and CDR2 is LQKENI. The CDR3 contains 13 residues. Here the CDR3 DNA reads TGTGCCAGCTCACCCGGGATGAACACTGAAGCTTTCTTT. It codes for CASSPGMNTEAFF.

CDR3 residues: CASSPGLGRYEQYF. The CDR3 nucleotides are TGCGCCAGCAGCCCGGGACTGGGCCGGTACGAGCAGTACTTC. V usage is TRBV5-1 and J usage is TRBJ2-7; TRBD2 might be the D (6 bases). V was pared by 4 bases and J by 4 bases, with 15 bases between. From germline, CDR1 is SGHRS and CDR2 YFSETQ. The CDR3 sequence is 14 residues long.

V and J are TRBV7-9 and TRBJ1-4; D might be TRBD1 (5 bases). The ends were cut back, 0 bases at V and 0 bases at J, with 8 bases in the middle. Germline V CDR1 and CDR2: SEHNR, FQNEAQ (reference sequence). The length of the CDR3 is 16 residues. The DNA of the CDR3 is TGTGCCAGCAGCTTAGCTGACAGCGCAACTAATGAAAAACTGTTTTTT. This codes for CASSLADSATNEKLFF. Full variable domain (missing parts from reference TRBV7-9 and TRBJ1-4): DTGVSQNPRHKITKRGQNVTFRCDPISEHNRLYWYRQTLGQGPEFLTYFQNEAQLEKSRLLSDRFSAERPKGSFSTLEIQRTEQGDSAMYLCASSLADSATNEKLFFGSGTQLSVL.

The gene calls are TRBV6-1 and TRBJ1-1; no firm D call. This CDR3 spans 13 amino acids. From germline, CDR1 is MNHNS and CDR2 SASEGT. Trimming removed 5 bases from V and 6 bases from J, with 13 bases in between. The CDR3 reads CASSTQHRAEAFF. The CDR3 nucleotides read TGTGCCAGCAGTACCCAACACCGGGCTGAAGCTTTCTTT.

This clone was recorded a few times. The chain carries TRBV29-1 and TRBJ2-1; 8 bases map to TRBD2. This CDR3 is 15 amino acids long. The junction had 9 bases not matched to a gene; V was cut back by 4 bases and J by 4 bases. Germline CDR1 reads SQVTM; CDR2 reads ANQGSEA. In DNA, the CDR3 is TGCAGCGTTGTTGTGTTAGCGGGGATATACAATGAGCAGTTCTTC. Amino acids: CSVVVLAGIYNEQFF.

The chain employs TRBV15 and TRBJ2-1; maybe TRBD1 (6 bases). The V gene's germline CDR1 is LNHNV and CDR2 YYDKDF (reference sequence). The CDR3 contains 15 residues. Between the trimmed V and J ends, which lost 8 bases and 8 bases, there was a span of 22 bases. Here the CDR3 reads CATGGAPGARDEQFF. For the CDR3, the DNA is TGTGCCACCGGTGGGGCGCCAGGGGCGAGGGATGAGCAGTTCTTC.

V is TRBV7-6 and J is TRBJ2-7, with TRBD1 matching 10 bases. The junction had 11 bases not matched to a gene; V was cut back by 5 bases and J by 7 bases. The CDR3 runs 15 residues. CDR1 and CDR2 (germline): SGHVS, FNYEAQ. The CDR3 bases are TGTGCCAGCAGCCCAAGACAGGGGGCAGAGAGTGAGCAGTACTTC. Protein: CASSPRQGAESEQYF.

The rearrangement joins TRBV6-6 to TRBJ2-1; D may be TRBD2 (7 bases). CDR1 is MNHNY, CDR2 SVGAGI, per germline (reference sequence). V was pared by 6 bases and J by 0 bases, with 12 bases between. CDR3 length: 15 amino acids. The CDR3 protein is CASSRGGLSYNEQFF. The CDR3 DNA follows: TGTGCCAGCAGCAGGGGAGGGCTCTCCTACAATGAGCAGTTCTTC.

The V call is TRBV19, the J call TRBJ2-2; 8 bases fit TRBD2. Per germline, CDR1 LNHDA and CDR2 SQIVND (reference sequence). The CDR3 spans 15 residues. Trimming took 8 bases from V and 4 from J; bases not matched to a gene: 9. The CDR3 here is CASSGGPNTTGELFF. As DNA, the CDR3 is TGTGCCAGTTCGGGGGGGCCCAATACCACCGGGGAGCTGTTTTTT.

The rearrangement links TRBV19 to TRBJ1-5; perhaps TRBD1 as D (5 bases). V gave up 5 bases and J gave up 3 bases, with 20 bases separating them. The CDR3 has 17 amino acids. From germline, CDR1 is LNHDA and CDR2 SQIVND (reference sequence). The CDR3 protein is CASSPVGGVGTNQPQHF. CDR3 DNA sequence: TGTGCCAGTAGTCCTGTGGGGGGTGTGGGGACCAATCAGCCCCAGCATTTT. Variable domain in full (rest from reference TRBV19 and TRBJ1-5): DGGITQSPKYLFRKEGQNVTLSCEQNLNHDAMYWYRQDPGQGLRLIYYSQIVNDFQKGDIAEGYSVSREKKESFPLTVTSAQKNPTAFYLCASSPVGGVGTNQPQHFGDGTRLSIL.

This clone was observed a few times. The chain couples TRBV5-6 to TRBJ1-3, with D possibly TRBD1 on 6 matching bases. Germline V gene sequence: CDR1 SGHDT, CDR2 YYEEEE. Trimming stripped 0 bases from V and 2 bases from J, with 12 bases between. CDR3 size: 16 residues. CDR3 sequence reads: CASSLAYNRAGNTIYF. The CDR3 DNA is TGTGCCAGCAGCTTGGCCTATAACAGGGCTGGAAACACCATATATTTT.